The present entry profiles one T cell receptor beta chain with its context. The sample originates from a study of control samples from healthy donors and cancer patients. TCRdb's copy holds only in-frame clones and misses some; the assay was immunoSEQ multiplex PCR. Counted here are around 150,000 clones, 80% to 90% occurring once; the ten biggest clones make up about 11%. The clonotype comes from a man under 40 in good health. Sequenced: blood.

CDR3 in amino acids: CASSGTGANEQFF. DNA for the CDR3: TGTGCCAGCAGTGGGACAGGGGCCAATGAGCAGTTCTTC. The rearrangement uses TRBV2 and TRBJ2-1; 9 nucleotides line up with TRBD1. The J segment lost 6 bases and the V segment lost 4 bases, leaving 1 base of the junction unmatched. CDR3 size: 13 residues. CDR1 and CDR2 from the germline V gene are SNHLY and FYNNEI.